These T cell receptor beta chains were read from a single sample in a study of shared T cell receptors in the human thymus. Method: immunoSEQ multiplex PCR; TCRdb's copy keeps in-frame clones and lacks some. In the table there are hundreds of thousands of clones, 70% to 90% of which are singletons. These data were also filed under a second study, of human thymus T cells.

Sequenced input: thymocytes. All receptors come from a girl less than two years old with a congenital heart defect. CDR3s include the opening cysteine and the closing phenylalanine or tryptophan. The order of the fields is J gene, D gene, clone size, V gene, CDR3 DNA, CDR3 protein. The D gene is left open where the match is weak. Size is stated for part of the rows, as once, few or many counts, or as a class when the clone is expanded.

j_call: TRBJ1-2
d_call: .
clone_size: .
v_call: TRBV6-1
cdr3_nt: TGTGCCAGCGCGGCAGTCTTCTATGGCTACACCTTC
cdr3_aa: CASAAVFYGYTF

j_call: TRBJ2-1
d_call: .
clone_size: .
v_call: TRBV2
cdr3_nt: TGTGCCAGCAGTGATACGGTTAATTCCTACAATGAGCAGTTCTTC
cdr3_aa: CASSDTVNSYNEQFF

j_call: TRBJ1-2
d_call: .
clone_size: .
v_call: TRBV4-3
cdr3_nt: TGCGCCAGCAGCCAAGATAAGTGGAAGAACAAGGGGGAATATGGCTACACCTTC
cdr3_aa: CASSQDKWKNKGEYGYTF

j_call: TRBJ1-1
d_call: TRBD1
clone_size: .
v_call: TRBV15
cdr3_nt: TGTGCCACCAGCAGAGTCGACAGGGCTACTGAAGCTTTCTTT
cdr3_aa: CATSRVDRATEAFF

j_call: TRBJ1-2
d_call: TRBD1
clone_size: .
v_call: TRBV18
cdr3_nt: TGTGCCAGCTCACCACCCGACAGGGAATCGGATGGCTACACCTTC
cdr3_aa: CASSPPDRESDGYTF

j_call: TRBJ1-5
d_call: .
clone_size: .
v_call: TRBV19
cdr3_nt: TGTGCCAGTAGTATTTCTACAGGCTCCGTGAGGCAGCCCCAGCATTTT
cdr3_aa: CASSISTGSVRQPQHF

j_call: TRBJ1-4
d_call: .
clone_size: .
v_call: TRBV30
cdr3_nt: TGTGCCTGGAGTGACGACCCAGGCCTTGCCACAACTAATGAAAAACTGTTTTTT
cdr3_aa: CAWSDDPGLATTNEKLFF

j_call: TRBJ2-5
d_call: .
clone_size: few
v_call: TRBV4-3
cdr3_nt: TGCGCCAGCAGCCTCGACAGGATTCAAGAGACCCAGTACTTC
cdr3_aa: CASSLDRIQETQYF

j_call: TRBJ2-2
d_call: .
clone_size: .
v_call: TRBV7-9
cdr3_nt: TGTGCCAGCAGCATGCCGCAGGGGCACCCGAACACCGGGGAGCTGTTTTTT
cdr3_aa: CASSMPQGHPNTGELFF

j_call: TRBJ1-6
d_call: TRBD1
clone_size: once
v_call: TRBV28
cdr3_nt: TGTGCCAGCAGCCGAAGACAGGGGTATGGGTCACCCCTCCACTTT
cdr3_aa: CASSRRQGYGSPLHF

j_call: TRBJ1-2
d_call: .
clone_size: few
v_call: TRBV28
cdr3_nt: TGTGCCAGCAGATCCTCGGGAGCCGAATACTATGGCTACACCTTC
cdr3_aa: CASRSSGAEYYGYTF

j_call: TRBJ1-2
d_call: .
clone_size: few
v_call: TRBV6-5
cdr3_nt: TGTGCCACTCGCCGCGGACAGTTTCTCTTTGGCTACACCTTC
cdr3_aa: CATRRGQFLFGYTF

j_call: TRBJ2-2
d_call: .
clone_size: .
v_call: TRBV5-8
cdr3_nt: TGTGCCAGCAGCCGTGATACAGGCTTGGGTAACACCGGGGAGCTGTTTTTT
cdr3_aa: CASSRDTGLGNTGELFF

j_call: TRBJ1-5
d_call: TRBD1
clone_size: .
v_call: TRBV19
cdr3_nt: TGTGCCAGTAGTATGAGGGGACAGGGATTCCCAGGGCCCCAGCATTTT
cdr3_aa: CASSMRGQGFPGPQHF

j_call: TRBJ1-2
d_call: .
clone_size: .
v_call: TRBV7-2
cdr3_nt: TGTGCCAGCAGCTTAATTCTCCCGGGGGGGATCAACTATGGCTACACCTTC
cdr3_aa: CASSLILPGGINYGYTF

j_call: TRBJ1-1
d_call: .
clone_size: .
v_call: TRBV29-1
cdr3_nt: TGCAGCGTTGAGACGGGGGGTCAGGAAGCTTTCTTT
cdr3_aa: CSVETGGQEAFF

j_call: TRBJ1-2
d_call: TRBD1
clone_size: .
v_call: TRBV5-1
cdr3_nt: TGCGCCAGCAAGCTTGGGGGGACAGGGTATGGCTACACCTTC
cdr3_aa: CASKLGGTGYGYTF

j_call: TRBJ1-5
d_call: .
clone_size: .
v_call: TRBV6-1
cdr3_nt: TGTGCCAGCAGTGATCCGAATCAGCCCCAGCATTTT
cdr3_aa: CASSDPNQPQHF

j_call: TRBJ2-3
d_call: TRBD2
clone_size: .
v_call: TRBV11-2
cdr3_nt: TGTGCCAGCAGGACTAGCCCAGATACGCAGTATTTT
cdr3_aa: CASRTSPDTQYF

j_call: TRBJ1-2
d_call: TRBD1
clone_size: few
v_call: TRBV7-9
cdr3_nt: TGTGCCAGCAGCTTTTCGGACAGGGGCTATTTGGGCTATGGCTACACCTTC
cdr3_aa: CASSFSDRGYLGYGYTF

j_call: TRBJ1-5
d_call: .
clone_size: .
v_call: TRBV15
cdr3_nt: TGTGCCACCAGCAGAGTAGGGGGGGGCGGACTCTACAATCAGCCCCAGCATTTT
cdr3_aa: CATSRVGGGGLYNQPQHF

j_call: TRBJ2-7
d_call: TRBD2
clone_size: .
v_call: TRBV28
cdr3_nt: TGTGCCAGCAGTTTCTCTACTAGCGGGGGGCGTTACGAGCAGTACTTC
cdr3_aa: CASSFSTSGGRYEQYF

j_call: TRBJ2-3
d_call: TRBD1
clone_size: .
v_call: TRBV5-4
cdr3_nt: TGTGCCAGCAGCCCTCGACAGGGGCCAGATACGCAGTATTTT
cdr3_aa: CASSPRQGPDTQYF

j_call: TRBJ1-6
d_call: .
clone_size: .
v_call: TRBV18
cdr3_nt: TGTGCCAGCTCACCACGGCGGGACCTTCGCCATTCACCCCTCCACTTT
cdr3_aa: CASSPRRDLRHSPLHF

j_call: TRBJ1-5
d_call: TRBD1
clone_size: few
v_call: TRBV15
cdr3_nt: TGTGCCACCAGCAGAGACCGACAGGGAGGCAATCAGCCCCAGCATTTT
cdr3_aa: CATSRDRQGGNQPQHF

j_call: TRBJ2-4
d_call: TRBD1
clone_size: .
v_call: TRBV5-8
cdr3_nt: TGTGCCAGCCTCGGGACAGGGGAAGTAGAGGGCTCCAAAAACATTCAGTACTTC
cdr3_aa: CASLGTGEVEGSKNIQYF

j_call: TRBJ1-1
d_call: .
clone_size: .
v_call: TRBV7-9
cdr3_nt: TGTGCCAGCAGCTCGGACACTGAAGCTTTCTTT
cdr3_aa: CASSSDTEAFF

j_call: TRBJ1-2
d_call: TRBD1
clone_size: .
v_call: TRBV15
cdr3_nt: TGTGCCACCAGCACTCGACAGGGGCTGGGGGGATATGGCTACACCTTC
cdr3_aa: CATSTRQGLGGYGYTF

j_call: TRBJ2-7
d_call: .
clone_size: once
v_call: TRBV27
cdr3_nt: TGTGCCAGCAGTCCATGGGGCGGCAGGTCTTCAGGTGATCGGCAATCCTACGAGCAGTACTTC
cdr3_aa: CASSPWGGRSSGDRQSYEQYF

j_call: TRBJ1-2
d_call: TRBD1
clone_size: once
v_call: TRBV7-2
cdr3_nt: TGTGCCAGCATCCAGACAGGGAGCTATGGCTACACCTTC
cdr3_aa: CASIQTGSYGYTF

j_call: TRBJ1-2
d_call: .
clone_size: .
v_call: TRBV4-3
cdr3_nt: TGCGCCAGCAGCCAAGAATTCGCCGGTACAGGCGTAGAAAACTATGGCTACACCTTC
cdr3_aa: CASSQEFAGTGVENYGYTF

j_call: TRBJ2-7
d_call: .
clone_size: .
v_call: TRBV2
cdr3_nt: TGTGCCAGCAGCAGGGAAAGCTACGAGCAGTACTTC
cdr3_aa: CASSRESYEQYF

j_call: TRBJ2-2
d_call: .
clone_size: few
v_call: TRBV6-6
cdr3_nt: TGTGCCAGCAGTTACTCCCCGGACACAGCCGTCGGGGAGCTGTTTTTT
cdr3_aa: CASSYSPDTAVGELFF

j_call: TRBJ1-1
d_call: .
clone_size: .
v_call: TRBV27
cdr3_nt: TGTGCCAGCAATAGTGGCGAGGTTAACACTGAAGCTTTCTTT
cdr3_aa: CASNSGEVNTEAFF

j_call: TRBJ1-1
d_call: .
clone_size: .
v_call: TRBV9
cdr3_nt: TGTGCCAGCAGCAAATCACAGAGGAACACTGAAGCTTTCTTT
cdr3_aa: CASSKSQRNTEAFF

j_call: TRBJ1-3
d_call: .
clone_size: once
v_call: TRBV19
cdr3_nt: TGTGCCAGTAGTATAGGGGGCGCAGCTGGAAACACCATATATTTT
cdr3_aa: CASSIGGAAGNTIYF

j_call: TRBJ2-1
d_call: TRBD1
clone_size: .
v_call: TRBV27
cdr3_nt: TGTGCCAGCAGTTTATCGGGGGACAGGGCCTACAATGAGCAGTTCTTC
cdr3_aa: CASSLSGDRAYNEQFF

j_call: TRBJ2-3
d_call: TRBD2
clone_size: .
v_call: TRBV9
cdr3_nt: TGTGCCAGCAGCGGTTCTAGCGGGGGGAGCACAGATACGCAGTATTTT
cdr3_aa: CASSGSSGGSTDTQYF

j_call: TRBJ2-7
d_call: TRBD1
clone_size: .
v_call: TRBV6-1
cdr3_nt: TGTGCCAGCAGTGATCCTGGACAGGGGAGCTACGAGCAGTACTTC
cdr3_aa: CASSDPGQGSYEQYF

j_call: TRBJ1-2
d_call: .
clone_size: .
v_call: TRBV4-3
cdr3_nt: TGCGCCAGCAGCCAAGATCACTGGGGCACCATCTATGGCTACACCTTC
cdr3_aa: CASSQDHWGTIYGYTF

j_call: TRBJ1-1
d_call: .
clone_size: .
v_call: TRBV19
cdr3_nt: TGTGCCAGTAGTATTAAAAGGGAGACCACTGAAGCTTTCTTT
cdr3_aa: CASSIKRETTEAFF

j_call: TRBJ1-1
d_call: TRBD1
clone_size: .
v_call: TRBV5-6
cdr3_nt: TGTGCCAGCAGCTCGACAGGGGGCGAGAACACTGAAGCTTTCTTT
cdr3_aa: CASSSTGGENTEAFF

j_call: TRBJ1-2
d_call: TRBD1
clone_size: few
v_call: TRBV6-5
cdr3_nt: TGTGCCAGCAGTTTGACAGGGGAGGATGGCTACACCTTC
cdr3_aa: CASSLTGEDGYTF

j_call: TRBJ2-7
d_call: .
clone_size: few
v_call: TRBV28
cdr3_nt: TGTGCCAGCAGTTCATTCTACGAGCAGTACTTC
cdr3_aa: CASSSFYEQYF